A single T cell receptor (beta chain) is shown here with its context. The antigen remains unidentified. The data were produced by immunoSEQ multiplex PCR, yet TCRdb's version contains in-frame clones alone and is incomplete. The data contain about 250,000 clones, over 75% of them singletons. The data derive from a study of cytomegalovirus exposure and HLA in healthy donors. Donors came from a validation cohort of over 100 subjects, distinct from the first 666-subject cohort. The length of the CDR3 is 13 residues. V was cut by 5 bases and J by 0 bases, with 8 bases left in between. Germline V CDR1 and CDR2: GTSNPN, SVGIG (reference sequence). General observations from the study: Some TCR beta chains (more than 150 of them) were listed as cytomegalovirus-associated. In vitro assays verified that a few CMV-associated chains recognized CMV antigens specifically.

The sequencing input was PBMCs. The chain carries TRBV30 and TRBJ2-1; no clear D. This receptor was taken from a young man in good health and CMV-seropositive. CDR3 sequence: CAWQVSSYNEQFF. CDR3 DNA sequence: TGTGCCTGGCAGGTTAGCTCCTACAATGAGCAGTTCTTC.